The 9 T cell receptor beta chains listed next were all sequenced from one sample in a study of cytomegalovirus exposure and HLA in healthy donors. The PCR ran on 60 Vbeta and 13 Jbeta primers. The method was immunoSEQ multiplex PCR; TCRdb's version includes in-frame clones alone and lacks a portion of them. The table shows approximately 150,000 clones, with about 75% occurring only once. Input material: PBMCs. These receptors all come from a woman aged 25 to 39 in good health and CMV-seronegative.

The rearrangement links TRBV6-1 to TRBJ2-7, with D perhaps matching TRBD1 (5 bases). CDR3 size: 13 residues. V was clipped by 6 bases and J by 2 bases, with 11 bases between them. Germline V gene lookup returns CDR1 MNHNS and CDR2 SASEGT. The CDR3 sequence: CASSGTGTYEQYF. The CDR3 nucleotides are TGTGCCAGCAGCGGAACAGGAACCTACGAGCAGTACTTC.

The chain joins TRBV9 to TRBJ1-1; tentatively, D is TRBD1 (5 bases). Germline CDR1 and CDR2: SGDLS and YYNGEE. There are 15 residues in the CDR3. V was pared by 3 bases and J by 4 bases, with 16 bases between. CDR3 DNA: TGTGCCAGCAGCGGGGAGGGTTGGGGGTCCACTGAAGCTTTCTTT. It encodes CASSGEGWGSTEAFF.

The rearrangement links TRBV9 to TRBJ1-3; no firm D call. V was shortened by 4 bases and J by 0 bases, with 11 bases between the two germline ends. This CDR3 contains 15 residues. Germline values: CDR1 SGDLS, CDR2 YYNGEE. CDR3 loop: CASSPTGSSGNTIYF. The CDR3 DNA sequence: TGTGCCAGCAGCCCGACGGGGAGCTCTGGAAACACCATATATTTT.

The chain joins TRBV6-5 to TRBJ1-1, with D perhaps matching TRBD1 (6 bases). V lost 4 bases and J 5 bases, leaving 17 bases between the germline ends. The CDR3 has 15 residues. From germline, CDR1 is MNHEY and CDR2 SVGAGI. The CDR3 DNA reads TGTGCCAGCAGTTCCGGGGGCGCGGGGGATACTGAAGCTTTCTTT. Its protein product is CASSSGGAGDTEAFF.

J is TRBJ2-1 and V is TRBV5-5, with D maybe TRBD2 (7 bases). The germline V and J ends were trimmed by 2 bases and 7 bases, with 22 bases remaining between them. The CDR3 has 17 residues. Germline CDR1 and CDR2: SGHKS and YYEKEE (reference sequence). CDR3 region: CASSFRDGGGALNEQFF. The CDR3 DNA follows: TGTGCCAGCAGCTTCCGGGATGGTGGGGGGGCCCTTAATGAGCAGTTCTTC.

This sequence joins TRBV11-2 and TRBJ1-2, with D possibly TRBD1 on 5 matching bases. Germline CDR1 SGHAT, CDR2 FQNNGV. Trimming left V 3 bases short and J 8 bases short, with 16 bases between. This CDR3 region has 14 residues. CDR3 sequence: CASSFIGDSDGYTF. The CDR3 DNA reads as TGTGCCAGCAGCTTTATCGGAGACAGCGACGGCTACACCTTC.

The gene calls are TRBV6-1 and TRBJ2-5, with no clear D. The closer fit of TRBJ2-7 to the DNA end suggests the J call may be wrong. The CDR3 has 15 amino acids. Germline assignment: CDR1 MNHNS and CDR2 SASEGT. CDR3 protein: CASSDNPGPPYEQYF. CDR3 nucleotides: TGTGCCAGCAGTGATAATCCGGGTCCCCCCTACGAGCAGTACTTC.

V usage is TRBV4-3 and J usage is TRBJ2-7; 9 nucleotides agree with TRBD1. CDR3 length equals 17 residues. CDR1 and CDR2 (germline): LGHNA, YSLEER. V lost 4 bases to trimming and J lost 2 bases; unmatched junction nucleotides: 12. The CDR3 coding sequence is TGCGCCAGCAGCCGGGGAACGCCGGGACAGGGTACCTACGAGCAGTACTTC. As protein: CASSRGTPGQGTYEQYF.

The rearrangement uses TRBV7-9 and TRBJ2-7, with unresolved D. Germline V gives CDR1 SEHNR, CDR2 FQNEAQ (reference sequence). The V end was cut by 3 bases, the J end by 5 bases, with 5 bases between. The CDR3 contains 11 residues. CDR3 nucleotide sequence: TGTGCCAGCAGCTTCGCGGACGAGCAGTACTTC. It is translated as CASSFADEQYF.